This T cell receptor (beta chain) was retrieved from a study of blood T cell repertoires in COVID-19. Background on the study: Spain, Italy and the United States supplied samples that represented acute and convalescent COVID-19. PBMCs, B-cell-depleted T cells, or T cells provided the cDNA or gDNA that made up the material.

Under the authors' procedure: From reference gene primer amplification, estimates of nucleated cell counts were derived. The data were produced by immunoSEQ multiplex PCR, yet TCRdb's version contains in-frame clones alone and is incomplete. V, J and clone size reflect that table, while D and trimming were determined from the DNA. The table lists roughly 100,000 clones, 70% to 90% of them singletons, with 3.1% in the top ten. Trimming cost V 2 bases and J 7 bases; bases outside gene matches: 6. Per germline, CDR1 SGHRS and CDR2 YFSETQ. CDR3 length equals 15 residues. Sequencing was performed on peripheral blood. This TCR was sampled from a man aged 45-65 years in a cohort sampled during active COVID-19. The V gene is TRBV5-1, the J gene TRBJ1-6; 7 nucleotides line up with TRBD1. The DNA of the CDR3 is TGCGCCAGCAGCTTCCGGGACAGCGCCAATTCACCCCTCCACTTT. Encoded protein: CASSFRDSANSPLHF.